This TCR beta chain was observed in a study of CD8+ T cells in alopecia areata. Across the study: Treated individuals took tofacitinib by mouth, 5 to 10 mg twice daily.

From PBMCs, CD4+ and CD8+ T cells were sorted. A remark on this clone: Its target is not known.

Study conclusions and caveats: Possibly because of HLA-related factors, TCR sharing was less clear across patients than in mice. Lesional scalp, especially alopecia totalis/universalis, showed higher clonality than normal scalp.

Trimming removed 5 bases from V and 5 bases from J; junction bases left unmatched: 15. Germline assignment: CDR1 SEHNR and CDR2 FQNEAQ (reference sequence). The CDR3 extends over 17 amino acids. cDNA reverse transcribed from extracted RNA served as the sequencing template. Sequencing used immunoSEQ multiplex PCR; TCRdb keeps in-frame clones, though not all of them. This sample yields roughly 150,000 clones, of which roughly 64% are seen a single time; roughly 6.7% belongs to the top ten. This receptor was obtained from a human donor with alopecia areata. The sequencing here drew on CD4+ T cells sorted from blood, taken at week 0. The chain is built from TRBV7-9 and TRBJ2-1; 7 nucleotides line up with TRBD1. The CDR3 region is CASSPSPGQRTHNEQFF. The CDR3 coding sequence is TGTGCCAGCAGCCCCTCCCCGGGACAGCGGACTCACAATGAGCAGTTCTTC.